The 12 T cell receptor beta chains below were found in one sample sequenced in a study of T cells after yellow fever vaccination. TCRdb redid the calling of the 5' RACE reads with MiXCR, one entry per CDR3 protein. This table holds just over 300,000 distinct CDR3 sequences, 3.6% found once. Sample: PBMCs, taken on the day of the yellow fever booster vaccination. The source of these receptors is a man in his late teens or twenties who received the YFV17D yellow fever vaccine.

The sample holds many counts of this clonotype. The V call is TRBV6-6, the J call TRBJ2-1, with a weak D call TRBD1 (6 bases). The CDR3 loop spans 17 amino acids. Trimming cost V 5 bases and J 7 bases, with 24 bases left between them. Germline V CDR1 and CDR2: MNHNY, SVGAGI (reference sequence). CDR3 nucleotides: TGTGCCAGCAGTCTTAGAAACAGGGCCGCAAGTGAGAATGAGCAGTTCTTC. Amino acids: CASSLRNRAASENEQFF.

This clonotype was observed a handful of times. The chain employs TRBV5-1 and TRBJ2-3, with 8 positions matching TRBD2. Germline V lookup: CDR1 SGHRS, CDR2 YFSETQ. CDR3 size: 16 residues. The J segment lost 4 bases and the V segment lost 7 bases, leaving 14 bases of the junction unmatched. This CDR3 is CASHGAGGTSADTQYF. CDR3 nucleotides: TGCGCCAGCCATGGGGCGGGGGGAACGAGCGCAGATACGCAGTATTTT.

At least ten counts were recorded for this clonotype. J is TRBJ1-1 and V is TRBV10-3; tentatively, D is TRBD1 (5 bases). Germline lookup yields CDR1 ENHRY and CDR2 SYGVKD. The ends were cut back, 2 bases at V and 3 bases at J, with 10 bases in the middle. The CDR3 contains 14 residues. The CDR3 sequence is CAISEQGSDTEAFF. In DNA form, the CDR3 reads TGTGCCATCAGTGAGCAGGGCTCGGACACTGAAGCTTTCTTT.

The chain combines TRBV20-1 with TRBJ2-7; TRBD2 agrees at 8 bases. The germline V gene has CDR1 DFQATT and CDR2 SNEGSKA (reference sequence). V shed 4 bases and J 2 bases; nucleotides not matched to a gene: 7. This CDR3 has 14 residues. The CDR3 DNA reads TGCAGTGCTATCCGCCGGGGGGGCCCCTACGAGCAGTACTTC. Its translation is CSAIRRGGPYEQYF.

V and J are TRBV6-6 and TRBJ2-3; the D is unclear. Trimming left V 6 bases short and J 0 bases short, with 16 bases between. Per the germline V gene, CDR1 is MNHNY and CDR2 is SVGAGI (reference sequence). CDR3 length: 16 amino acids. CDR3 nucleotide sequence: TGTGCCAGCAGCCCGACCCTTTTAGCAAGCACAGATACGCAGTATTTT. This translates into CASSPTLLASTDTQYF.

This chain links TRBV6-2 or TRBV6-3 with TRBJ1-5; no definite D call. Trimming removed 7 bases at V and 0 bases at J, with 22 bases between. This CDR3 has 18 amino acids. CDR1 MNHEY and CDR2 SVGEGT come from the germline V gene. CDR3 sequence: CASNYPPGRYNSNQPQHF. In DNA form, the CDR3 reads TGTGCCAGCAACTACCCGCCAGGACGTTACAATAGCAATCAGCCCCAGCATTTT.

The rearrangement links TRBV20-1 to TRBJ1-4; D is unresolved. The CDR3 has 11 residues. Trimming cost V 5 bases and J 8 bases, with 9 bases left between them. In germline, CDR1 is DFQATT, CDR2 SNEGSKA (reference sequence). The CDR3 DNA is TGCAGTGCTTGGGTTTGGGAAAAACTGTTTTTT. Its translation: CSAWVWEKLFF.

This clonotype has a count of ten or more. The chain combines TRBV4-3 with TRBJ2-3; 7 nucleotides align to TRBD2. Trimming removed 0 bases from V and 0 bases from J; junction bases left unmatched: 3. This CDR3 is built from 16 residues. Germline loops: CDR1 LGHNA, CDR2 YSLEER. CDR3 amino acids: CASSQDGGGSTDTQYF. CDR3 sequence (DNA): TGCGCCAGCAGCCAAGACGGCGGGGGTAGCACAGATACGCAGTATTTT.

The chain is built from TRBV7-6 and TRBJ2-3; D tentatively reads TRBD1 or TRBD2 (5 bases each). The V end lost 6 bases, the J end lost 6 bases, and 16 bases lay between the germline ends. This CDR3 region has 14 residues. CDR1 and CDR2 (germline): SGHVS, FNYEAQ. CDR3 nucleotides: TGTGCCAGCAGTACAGGCGGGTTCCCGGATACGCAGTATTTT. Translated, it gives CASSTGGFPDTQYF.

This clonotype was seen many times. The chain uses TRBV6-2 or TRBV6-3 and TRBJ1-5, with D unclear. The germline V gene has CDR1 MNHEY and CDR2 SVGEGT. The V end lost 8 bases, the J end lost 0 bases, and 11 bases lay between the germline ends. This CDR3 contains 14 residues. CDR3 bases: TGTGCCAGCTCTCCGGCTTATAGCAATCAGCCCCAGCATTTT. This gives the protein CASSPAYSNQPQHF.

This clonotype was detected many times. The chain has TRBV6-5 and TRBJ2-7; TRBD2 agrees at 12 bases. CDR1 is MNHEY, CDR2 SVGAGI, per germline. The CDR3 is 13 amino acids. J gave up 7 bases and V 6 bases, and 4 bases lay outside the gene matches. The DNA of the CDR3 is TGTGCCAGCAGCCTAGCGGGGGGGCGAGAGCAGTACGTC. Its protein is CASSLAGGREQYV.

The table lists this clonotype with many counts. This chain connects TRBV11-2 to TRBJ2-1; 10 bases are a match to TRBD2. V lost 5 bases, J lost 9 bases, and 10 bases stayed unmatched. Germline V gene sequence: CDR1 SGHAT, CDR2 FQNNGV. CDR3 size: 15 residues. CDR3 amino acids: CASSPIERGGGEQFF. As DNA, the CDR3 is TGTGCCAGCAGCCCTATTGAGCGGGGGGGCGGTGAGCAGTTCTTC.